This record concerns one T cell receptor (beta chain) sequence. What it binds is not known. The TCR-sequenced patients were a few responders to pembrolizumab. The source of the sample is a study of PD-1 blockade in mismatch repair-deficient tumors. The germline V and J ends were trimmed by 3 bases and 14 bases, with 17 bases remaining between them. Germline-derived CDR1 and CDR2 are LGHNA and YSLEER. This CDR3 comprises 13 residues. Here immunoSEQ multiplex PCR was the method, and the copy in TCRdb shows in-frame clones only, minus some. The table has roughly 120,000 clones, 88% seen once. Study-wide findings and caveats: Tumor-resident clones, often undetectable pretreatment in blood, expanded then contracted after pembrolizumab.

This sample comprised peripheral blood, obtained 70 to 72 weeks after starting pembrolizumab. The gene calls are TRBV4-3 and TRBJ2-1; TRBD1 is a possible D gene (6 bases). The clonotype comes from an adult with mismatch repair-deficient cancer. CDR3 bases: TGCGCCAGCAGCCACCTGTCAGGGGCACAAAAGTTCTTC. It yields the protein CASSHLSGAQKFF.